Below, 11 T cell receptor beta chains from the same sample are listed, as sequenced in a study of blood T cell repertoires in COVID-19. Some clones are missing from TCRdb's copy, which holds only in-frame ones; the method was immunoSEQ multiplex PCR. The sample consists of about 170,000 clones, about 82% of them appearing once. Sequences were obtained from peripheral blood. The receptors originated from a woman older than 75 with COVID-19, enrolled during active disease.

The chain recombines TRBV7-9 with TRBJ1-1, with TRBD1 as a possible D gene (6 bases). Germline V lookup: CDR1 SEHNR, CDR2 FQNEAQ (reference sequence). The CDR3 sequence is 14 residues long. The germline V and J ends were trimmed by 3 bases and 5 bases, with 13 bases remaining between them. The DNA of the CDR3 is TGTGCCAGCAGCTTGAATCAGGGGTCTACTGAAGCTTTCTTT. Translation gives CASSLNQGSTEAFF.

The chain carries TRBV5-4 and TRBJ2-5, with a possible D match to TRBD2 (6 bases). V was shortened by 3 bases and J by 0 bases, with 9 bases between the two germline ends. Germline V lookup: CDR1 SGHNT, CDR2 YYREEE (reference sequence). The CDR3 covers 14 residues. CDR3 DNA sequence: TGTGCCAGCAGCTCCGCGGGGAACCAAGAGACCCAGTACTTC. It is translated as CASSSAGNQETQYF.

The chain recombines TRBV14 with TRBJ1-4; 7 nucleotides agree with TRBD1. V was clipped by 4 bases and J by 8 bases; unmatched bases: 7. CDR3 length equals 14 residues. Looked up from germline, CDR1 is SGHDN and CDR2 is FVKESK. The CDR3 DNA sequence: TGTGCCAGCAGCCGCCGAGGGGGCAACGAAAAACTGTTTTTT. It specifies CASSRRGGNEKLFF. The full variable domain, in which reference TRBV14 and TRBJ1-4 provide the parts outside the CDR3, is EAGVTQFPSHSVIEKGQTVTLRCDPISGHDNLYWYRRVMGKEIKFLLHFVKESKQDESGMPNNRFLAERTGGTYSTLKVQPAELEDSGVYFCASSRRGGNEKLFFGSGTQLSVL.

DNA of the CDR3: TGTGCCAGCAGCCCCGATCAGCCCCAGCATTTT. It codes for CASSPDQPQHF. J is TRBJ1-5 and V is TRBV6-6; the D is unclear. The CDR3 sequence is 11 residues long. Germline V gene data show CDR1 as MNHNY and CDR2 as SVGAGI (reference sequence). Trimming pared 6 bases from V and 5 bases from J, leaving 5 bases between.

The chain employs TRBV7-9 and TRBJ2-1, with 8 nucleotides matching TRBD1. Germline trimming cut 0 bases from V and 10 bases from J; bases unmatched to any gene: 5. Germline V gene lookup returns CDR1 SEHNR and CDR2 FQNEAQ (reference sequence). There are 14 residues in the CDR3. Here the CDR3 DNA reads TGTGCCAGCAGCTTAGCCCAGGGGGCCGGGGAGCAGTTCTTC. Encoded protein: CASSLAQGAGEQFF.

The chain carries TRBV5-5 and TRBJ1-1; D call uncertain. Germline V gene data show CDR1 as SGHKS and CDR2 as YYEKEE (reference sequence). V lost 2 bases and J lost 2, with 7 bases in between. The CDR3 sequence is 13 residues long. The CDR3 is CASSFGRNTEAFF. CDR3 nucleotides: TGTGCCAGCAGCTTTGGCCGAAACACTGAAGCTTTCTTT.

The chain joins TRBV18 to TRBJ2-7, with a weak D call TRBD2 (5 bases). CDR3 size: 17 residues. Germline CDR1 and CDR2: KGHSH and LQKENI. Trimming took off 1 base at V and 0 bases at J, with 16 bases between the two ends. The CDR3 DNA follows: TGTGCCAGCTCACCACTCCGGGTCACCGGGAACTCCTACGAGCAGTACTTC. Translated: CASSPLRVTGNSYEQYF.

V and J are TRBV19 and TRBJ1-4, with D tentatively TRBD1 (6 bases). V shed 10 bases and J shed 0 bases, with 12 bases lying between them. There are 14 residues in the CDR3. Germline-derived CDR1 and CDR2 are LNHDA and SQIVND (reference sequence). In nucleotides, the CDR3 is TGTGCCACGCGGAAGGGGGCAACTAATGAAAAACTGTTTTTT. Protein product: CATRKGATNEKLFF.

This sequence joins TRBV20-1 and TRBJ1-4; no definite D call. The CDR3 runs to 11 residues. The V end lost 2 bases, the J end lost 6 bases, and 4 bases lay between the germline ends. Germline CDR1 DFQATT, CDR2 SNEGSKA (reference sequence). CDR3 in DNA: TGCAGTGCTAGAATCGATGAAAAACTGTTTTTT. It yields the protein CSARIDEKLFF.

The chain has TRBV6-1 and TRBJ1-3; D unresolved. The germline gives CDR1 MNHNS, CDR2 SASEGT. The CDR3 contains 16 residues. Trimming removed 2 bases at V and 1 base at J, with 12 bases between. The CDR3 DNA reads TGTGCCAGCAGTGAAATCTACACTACATCTGGAAACACCATATATTTT. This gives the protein CASSEIYTTSGNTIYF.

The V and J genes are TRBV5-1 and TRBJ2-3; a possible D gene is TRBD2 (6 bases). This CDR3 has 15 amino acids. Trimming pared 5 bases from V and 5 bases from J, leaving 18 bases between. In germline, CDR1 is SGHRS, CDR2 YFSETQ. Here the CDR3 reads CASRRAGPLGDTQYF. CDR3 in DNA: TGCGCCAGCAGACGGGCGGGACCCCTCGGAGATACGCAGTATTTT.